This is a list of T cell receptor beta chains from one sample in a study of cytomegalovirus exposure and HLA in healthy donors. TCRdb keeps only in-frame clones here, not all; method: immunoSEQ multiplex PCR. The sample includes about 54,000 clones, around 78% of them seen just once. The sequenced sample was PBMCs. The receptors come from a female donor in good health and CMV-seronegative. CDR3s include the opening cysteine and the closing phenylalanine or tryptophan. D genes are given only for firm matches.

cdr3_nt cdr3_aa d_call j_call v_call
TGTGCCAGCAGTCCAATTGGACAGGAGCAGTACTTC CASSPIGQEQYF NA TRBJ2-7 TRBV2
TGTGCCAGCAGCCAGGGACTAGCGGGGAATACGCAGTATTTT CASSQGLAGNTQYF TRBD2 TRBJ2-3 TRBV7-3
TGTGCCAGCAATGACCAAAGCACAGATACGCAGTATTTT CASNDQSTDTQYF NA TRBJ2-3 TRBV2
TGTGCCAGCTCACTGGGACAGGGGAGGACTGAAGCTTTCTTT CASSLGQGRTEAFF TRBD1 TRBJ1-1 TRBV18
TGCGCCAGCAGCCAAGGCCTCGGTTCTCGCGAGCAGTACTTC CASSQGLGSREQYF NA TRBJ2-7 TRBV4-3
TGTGCCAGCAGTGGCTCTGAGGGACAGCAACAAGAGACCCAGTACTTC CASSGSEGQQQETQYF TRBD1 TRBJ2-5 TRBV2
TGTGCCAGCAGCCAGTACTATGGCTACACCTTC CASSQYYGYTF NA TRBJ1-2 TRBV7-2
TGTGCTAGCAGCGCGGCCCTAAACACTGAAGCTTTCTTT CASSAALNTEAFF NA TRBJ1-1 TRBV7-7
TGTGCCAGCAGATCACTAGCGGGGGTAGTCACCGGGGAGCTGTTTTTT CASRSLAGVVTGELFF TRBD2 TRBJ2-2 TRBV7-2
TGTGCTAGCAGCTCCACGGGCAATAGGGGGATACGTCACTTC CASSSTGNRGIRHF NA TRBJ2-5 TRBV7-7
TGTGCCTGGAGGGACGGACTAGCGGGACTCACAGATACGCAGTATTTT CAWRDGLAGLTDTQYF TRBD2 TRBJ2-3 TRBV30
TGTGCCTGGAGTGTACGGGGCAATGAGCAGTTCTTC CAWSVRGNEQFF NA TRBJ2-1 TRBV30
TGTGCTAGCAGCTTAGATGGAGGATCTGGGGCCAACGTCCTGACTTTC CASSLDGGSGANVLTF NA TRBJ2-6 TRBV7-7
TGCGCCAGCACATTACCCGGGACAGGGAACACTGAAGCTTTCTTT CASTLPGTGNTEAFF TRBD1 TRBJ1-1 TRBV5-1
TGTGCCAGCAGCTTTACCGGGACAAACATGAACACTGAAGTTTTCTTT CASSFTGTNMNTEVFF NA TRBJ1-1 TRBV7-2